This T cell receptor (beta chain) came from a study of patients and donors after allogeneic stem cell transplantation. In TCRdb, the RT-PCR reads were re-called with MiXCR into one record per CDR3 protein. The sample carries over 65,000 distinct CDR3 sequences, roughly 29% recorded once. The germline gives CDR1 SGHRS, CDR2 YFSETQ. Trimming took off 0 bases at V and 10 bases at J, with 16 bases between the two ends. This CDR3 spans 15 amino acids. V is TRBV5-1 and J is TRBJ1-4; D unclear. This clonotype was obtained from a human donor who was either an allogeneic HSCT recipient or a stem cell or donor lymphocyte infusion donor (not recorded which). It is not recorded whose cells these are; they may come from a transplant donor. Sequencing was performed on blood, either unsorted or a sorted T cell fraction (not recorded which). Written as DNA, the CDR3 is TGCGCCAGCAGCTTGGAATCGGGTTTCGAAAGAAAACTGTTTTTT. This codes for CASSLESGFERKLFF. Combining the CDR3 with reference TRBV5-1 and TRBJ1-4 gives the whole variable domain KAGVTQTPRYLIKTRGQQVTLSCSPISGHRSVSWYQQTPGQGLQFLFEYFSETQRNKGNFPGRFSGRQFSNSRSEMNVSTLELGDSALYLCASSLESGFERKLFFGSGTQLSVL.